The TCR beta chain under discussion was sequenced for a study of T cell responses to AZD1222 COVID-19 vaccine. Study-level findings and limits: Baseline seropositivity occurred in only six AZD1222 recipients.

TCRdb's table, derived via immunoSEQ multiplex PCR, lists solely in-frame clones and lacks some. Here the sample spans over 150,000 clones, roughly 92% being singletons. Comments on this clone: Antigen unknown.

The germline V gene encodes CDR1 SGDLS and CDR2 YYNGEE. This CDR3 is 15 amino acids long. Trimming removed 0 bases at V and 1 base at J, with 10 bases between. This clonotype was obtained from an adult in good health. This chain links TRBV9 with TRBJ1-1; unclear D gene. Sequenced material: peripheral blood, taken on day 0 of AZD1222 vaccination. The CDR3 loop reads CASSVGRGGNTEAFF. CDR3 DNA: TGTGCCAGCAGCGTAGGCCGGGGTGGGAACACTGAAGCTTTCTTT.